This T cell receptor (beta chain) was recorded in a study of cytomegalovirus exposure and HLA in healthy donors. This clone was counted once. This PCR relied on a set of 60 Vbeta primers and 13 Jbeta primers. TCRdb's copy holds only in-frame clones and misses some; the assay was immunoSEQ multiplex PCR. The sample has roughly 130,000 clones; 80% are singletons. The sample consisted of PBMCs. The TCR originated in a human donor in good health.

The CDR3 DNA reads TGTGCCAGCAGCTTGGTTAGTACCCTCTACGAGCAGTACTTC. It specifies CASSLVSTLYEQYF. The chain employs TRBV5-6 and TRBJ2-7; D remains unclear. In germline, CDR1 is SGHDT, CDR2 YYEEEE. CDR3 size: 14 residues. The V and J ends lost 0 bases and 3 bases respectively, with 10 bases between them.